The sequence of this T cell receptor beta chain was determined in a study of blood T cell repertoires in COVID-19. Study summary: Samples came from the United States, Italy and Spain, spanning acute and convalescent COVID-19. The analysed material was cDNA or gDNA that came from T cells, B-cell-depleted T cells, or PBMCs.

In germline, CDR1 is SEHNR, CDR2 FQNEAQ (reference sequence). The CDR3 is 15 amino acids. J lost 4 bases, V lost 1 base, and 5 bases had no gene match. Original handling: Amplification with reference gene primers provided the estimates of nucleated cell counts. Repertoires were generated with immunoSEQ multiplex PCR, while TCRdb's copy carries only in-frame clones and drops some. D and trimming were read from the DNA, whereas the V and J calls and clone size are those reported in that table. Of more than 150,000 clones in the sample, about 89% were seen once. This clone was seen a handful of times. This chain links TRBV7-9 with TRBJ1-1, with TRBD1 identical over 8 bases. The sequencing sample was made of peripheral blood. The clonotype originates from a man aged 35-49 years with acute or convalescent COVID-19. Here the CDR3 DNA reads TGTGCCAGCAGCTTAGTTCAGGGGGCGGCCACTGAAGCTTTCTTT. Amino acid sequence: CASSLVQGAATEAFF. The whole variable domain, filled in from reference TRBV7-9 and TRBJ1-1, reads DTGVSQNPRHKITKRGQNVTFRCDPISEHNRLYWYRQTLGQGPEFLTYFQNEAQLEKSRLLSDRFSAERPKGSFSTLEIQRTEQGDSAMYLCASSLVQGAATEAFFGQGTRLTVV.